This T cell receptor (beta chain) is drawn from a study of blood T cell repertoires in COVID-19. Study-level information: Sites across the United States, Italy and Spain contributed samples from acute and convalescent COVID-19. Sources were T cells, B-cell-depleted T cells, or PBMCs; the material itself was cDNA or gDNA.

Authors' processing steps: Estimates of nucleated cell counts were drawn from the amplification of reference gene primers. Clones were read by immunoSEQ multiplex PCR, and TCRdb kept only the in-frame ones, dropping some. D and trimming were read from the DNA, whereas the V and J calls and clone size are those reported in that table. The data hold about 120,000 clones, with around 79% observed a single time. The CDR3 extends over 16 amino acids. Germline CDR1 and CDR2: MDHEN and SYDVKM. V was clipped by 7 bases and J by 4 bases, with 19 bases between them. The sample holds a few counts of this clone. The chain recombines TRBV28 with TRBJ2-2, with a tentative D call TRBD1 (7 bases). The sample was peripheral blood. The sequence was collected from a man aged 45-60 years with acute or convalescent COVID-19. This CDR3 is CASNPGGQLSTGELFF. CDR3 bases: TGTGCCAGCAACCCCGGGGGACAGTTATCCACCGGGGAGCTGTTTTTT.